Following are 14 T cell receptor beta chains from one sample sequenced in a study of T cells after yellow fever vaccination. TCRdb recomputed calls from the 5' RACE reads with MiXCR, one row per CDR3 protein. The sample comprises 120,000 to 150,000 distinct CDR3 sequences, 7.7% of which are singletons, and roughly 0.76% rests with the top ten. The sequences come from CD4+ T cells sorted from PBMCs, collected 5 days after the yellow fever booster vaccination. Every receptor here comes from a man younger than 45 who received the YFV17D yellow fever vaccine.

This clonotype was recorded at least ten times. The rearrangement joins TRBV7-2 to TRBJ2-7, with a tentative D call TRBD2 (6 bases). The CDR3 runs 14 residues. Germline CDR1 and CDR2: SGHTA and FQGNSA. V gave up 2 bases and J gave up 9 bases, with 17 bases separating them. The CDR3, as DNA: TGTGCCAGCAGCTTATATCCTAGCGCCCCAGCGCAGTACTTC. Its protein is CASSLYPSAPAQYF.

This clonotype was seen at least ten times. CDR3 sequence: CSVALRLAGGEQFF. DNA of the CDR3: TGCAGCGTTGCCCTTAGACTAGCGGGGGGGGAGCAGTTCTTC. The chain employs TRBV29-1 and TRBJ2-1; 14 positions agree with TRBD2. The junction had 6 bases not matched to a gene; V was cut back by 4 bases and J by 10 bases. Germline V gives CDR1 SQVTM, CDR2 ANQGSEA. The CDR3 is 14 amino acids.

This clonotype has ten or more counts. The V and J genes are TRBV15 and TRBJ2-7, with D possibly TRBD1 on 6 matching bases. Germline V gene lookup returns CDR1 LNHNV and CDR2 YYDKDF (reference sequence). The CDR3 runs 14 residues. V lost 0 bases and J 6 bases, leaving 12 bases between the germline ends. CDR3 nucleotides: TGTGCCACCAGCAGAGAACAGGGTCTCGGCGAGCAGTACTTC. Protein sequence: CATSREQGLGEQYF.

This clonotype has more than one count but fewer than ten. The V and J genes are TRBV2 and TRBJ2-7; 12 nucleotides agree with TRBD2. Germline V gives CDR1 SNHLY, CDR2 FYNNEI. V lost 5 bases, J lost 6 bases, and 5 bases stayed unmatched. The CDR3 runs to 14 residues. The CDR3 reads CASSRLAGAGEQYF. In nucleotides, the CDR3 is TGTGCCAGCAGTAGACTAGCGGGAGCAGGCGAGCAGTACTTC.

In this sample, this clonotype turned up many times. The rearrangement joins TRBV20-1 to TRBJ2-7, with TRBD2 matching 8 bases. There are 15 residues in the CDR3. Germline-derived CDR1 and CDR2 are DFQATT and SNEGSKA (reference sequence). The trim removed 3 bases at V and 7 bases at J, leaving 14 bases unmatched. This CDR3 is CSASFTSGLLGEQYF. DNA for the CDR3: TGCAGTGCTAGTTTTACTAGCGGCCTCCTGGGAGAGCAGTACTTC.

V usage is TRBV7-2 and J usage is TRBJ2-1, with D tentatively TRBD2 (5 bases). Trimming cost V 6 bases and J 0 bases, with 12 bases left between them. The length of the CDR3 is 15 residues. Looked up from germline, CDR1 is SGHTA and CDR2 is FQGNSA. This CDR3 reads CASSLSASSYNEQFF. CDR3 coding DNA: TGTGCCAGCAGTCTTAGCGCTAGCTCCTACAATGAGCAGTTCTTC.

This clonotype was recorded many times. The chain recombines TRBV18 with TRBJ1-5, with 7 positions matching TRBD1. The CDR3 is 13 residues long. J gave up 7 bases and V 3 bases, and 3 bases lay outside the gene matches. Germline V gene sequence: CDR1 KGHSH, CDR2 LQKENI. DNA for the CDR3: TGTGCCAGCTCACCCTGGGACAGCCAGCCCCAGCATTTT. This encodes CASSPWDSQPQHF. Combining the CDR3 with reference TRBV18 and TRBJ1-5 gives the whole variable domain NAGVMQNPRHLVRRRGQEARLRCSPMKGHSHVYWYRQLPEEGLKFMVYLQKENIIDESGMPKERFSAEFPKEGPSILRIQQVVRGDSAAYFCASSPWDSQPQHFGDGTRLSIL.

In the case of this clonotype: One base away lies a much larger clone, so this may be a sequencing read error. The CDR3 protein is CASSRDVVTSTDTQYF. CDR3 bases: TGTGCCAGCAGCCGAGACGTAGTGACTAGCACAGATACGCAGTATTTT. The chain couples TRBV4-2 to TRBJ2-3; D is uncertain. The CDR3 has 16 residues. V was cut by 4 bases and J by 0 bases, with 14 bases left in between. CDR1 and CDR2 (germline): LGHNA, YNFKEQ.

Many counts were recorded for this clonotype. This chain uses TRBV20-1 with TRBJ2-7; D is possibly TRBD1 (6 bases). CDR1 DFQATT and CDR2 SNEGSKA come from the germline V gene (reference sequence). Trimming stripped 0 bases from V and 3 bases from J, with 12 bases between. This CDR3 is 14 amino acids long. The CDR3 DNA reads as TGCAGTGCTAGAGATTCGGGACAAGTCTACGAGCAGTACTTC. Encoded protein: CSARDSGQVYEQYF.

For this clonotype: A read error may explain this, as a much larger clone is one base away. The CDR3 spells CASSFGLVGGSGASPTQYF. The CDR3 DNA reads as TGTGCCAGCAGCTTCGGGCTAGTGGGAGGGTCGGGGGCAAGTCCGACCCAGTACTTC. The gene calls are TRBV11-1 and TRBJ2-5; a weak D match, TRBD2 (7 bases). CDR1 SGHAT and CDR2 FQDESV come from the germline V gene (reference sequence). This CDR3 is built from 19 residues. V was shortened by 3 bases and J by 7 bases, with 30 bases between the two germline ends. Filled out from reference TRBV11-1 and TRBJ2-5, the complete variable domain reads EAEVAQSPRYKITEKSQAVAFWCDPISGHATLYWYRQILGQGPELLVQFQDESVVDDSQLPKDRFSAERLKGVDSTLKIQPAELGDSAMYLCASSFGLVGGSGASPTQYFGPGTRLLVL.

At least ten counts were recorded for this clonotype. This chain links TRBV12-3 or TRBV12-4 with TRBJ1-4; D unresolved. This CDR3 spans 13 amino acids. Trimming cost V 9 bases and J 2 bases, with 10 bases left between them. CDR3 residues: CASSLSTNEKLFF. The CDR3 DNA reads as TGTGCCAGTTCCCTCAGTACTAATGAAAAACTGTTTTTT.

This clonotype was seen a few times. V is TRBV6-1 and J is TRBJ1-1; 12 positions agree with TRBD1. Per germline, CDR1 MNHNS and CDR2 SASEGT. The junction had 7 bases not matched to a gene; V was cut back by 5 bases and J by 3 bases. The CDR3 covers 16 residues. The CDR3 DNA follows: TGTGCCAGCAGTCGGGGACAGGGGGCAGGGGACACTGAAGCTTTCTTT. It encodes CASSRGQGAGDTEAFF.

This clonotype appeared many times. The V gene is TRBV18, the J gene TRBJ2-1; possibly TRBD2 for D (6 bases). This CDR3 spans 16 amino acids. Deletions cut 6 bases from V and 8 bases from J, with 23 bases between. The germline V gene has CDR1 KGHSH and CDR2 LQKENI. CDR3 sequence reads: CASSLRLEFVNDEQFF. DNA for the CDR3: TGTGCCAGCTCCCTTAGACTAGAATTCGTGAACGATGAGCAGTTCTTC.

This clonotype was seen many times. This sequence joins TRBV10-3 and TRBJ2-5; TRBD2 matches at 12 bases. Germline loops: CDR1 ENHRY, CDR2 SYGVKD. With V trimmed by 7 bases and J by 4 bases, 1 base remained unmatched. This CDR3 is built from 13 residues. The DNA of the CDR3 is TGTGCCATCATGGGACTAGCGGGAGAGACCCAGTACTTC. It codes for CAIMGLAGETQYF.